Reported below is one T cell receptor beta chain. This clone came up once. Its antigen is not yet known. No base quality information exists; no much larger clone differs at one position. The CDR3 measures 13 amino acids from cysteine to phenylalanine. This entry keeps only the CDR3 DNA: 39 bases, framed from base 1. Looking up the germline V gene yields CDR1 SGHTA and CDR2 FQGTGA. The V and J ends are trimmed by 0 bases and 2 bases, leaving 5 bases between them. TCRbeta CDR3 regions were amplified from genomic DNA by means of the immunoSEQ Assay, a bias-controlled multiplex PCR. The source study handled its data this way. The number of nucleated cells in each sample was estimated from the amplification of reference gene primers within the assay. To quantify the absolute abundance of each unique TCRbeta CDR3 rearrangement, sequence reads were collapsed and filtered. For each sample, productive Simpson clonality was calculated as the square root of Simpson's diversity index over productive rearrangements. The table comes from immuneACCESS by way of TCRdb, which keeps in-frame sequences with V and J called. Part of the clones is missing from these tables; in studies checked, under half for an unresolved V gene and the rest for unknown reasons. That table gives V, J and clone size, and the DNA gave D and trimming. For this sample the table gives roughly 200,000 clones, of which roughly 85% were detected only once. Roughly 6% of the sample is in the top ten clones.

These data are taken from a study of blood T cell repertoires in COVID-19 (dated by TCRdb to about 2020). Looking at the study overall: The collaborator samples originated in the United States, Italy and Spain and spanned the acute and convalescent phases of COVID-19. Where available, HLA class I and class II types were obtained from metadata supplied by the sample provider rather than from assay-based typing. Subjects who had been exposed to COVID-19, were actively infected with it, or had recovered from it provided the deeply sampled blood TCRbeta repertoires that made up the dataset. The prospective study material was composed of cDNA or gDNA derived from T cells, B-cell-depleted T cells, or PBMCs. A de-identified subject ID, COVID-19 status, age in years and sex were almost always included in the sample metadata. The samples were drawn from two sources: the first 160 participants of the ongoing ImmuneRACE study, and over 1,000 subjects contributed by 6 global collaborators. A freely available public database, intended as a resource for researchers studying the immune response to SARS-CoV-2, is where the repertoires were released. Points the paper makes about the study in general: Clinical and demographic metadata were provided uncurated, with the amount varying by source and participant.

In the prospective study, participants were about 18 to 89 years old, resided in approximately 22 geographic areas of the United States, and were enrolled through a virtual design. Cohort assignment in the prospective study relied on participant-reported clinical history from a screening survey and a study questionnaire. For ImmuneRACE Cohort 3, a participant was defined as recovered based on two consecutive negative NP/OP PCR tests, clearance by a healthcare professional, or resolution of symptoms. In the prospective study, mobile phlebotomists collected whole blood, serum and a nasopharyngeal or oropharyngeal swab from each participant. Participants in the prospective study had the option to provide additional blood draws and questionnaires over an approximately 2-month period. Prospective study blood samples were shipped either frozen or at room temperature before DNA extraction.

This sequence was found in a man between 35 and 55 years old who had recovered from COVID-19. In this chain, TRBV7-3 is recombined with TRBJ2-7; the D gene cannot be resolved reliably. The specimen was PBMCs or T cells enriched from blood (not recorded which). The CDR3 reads CASSLTPAYEQYF. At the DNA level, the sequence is TGTGCCAGCAGCTTAACCCCCGCCTACGAGCAGTACTTC.